This paragraph reports one T cell receptor beta chain. Its antigen is not identified. Unique molecular identifiers were used in preparing the TCRbeta library. Each CDR3 protein gets one entry after TCRdb re-called the PCR reads with MiXCR. The sample contains some 120,000 distinct CDR3 sequences, 8% to 10% of which appear only once. The sample comes from a study of T-cell reconstitution after alpha-beta-depleted transplantation in children. Study observations and caveats: By about two months after transplant, alpha-beta T cells reportedly arose from several hundred graft clones that had expanded.

V was shortened by 4 bases and J by 3 bases, with 18 bases between the two germline ends. The CDR3 sequence is 16 residues long. Germline V gene data show CDR1 as LGHDT and CDR2 as YNNKEL (reference sequence). The origin of this receptor is a girl under two years old who had a stem cell transplant for combined immunodeficiency, so the T cells may come from the graft donor. Sequencing used PBMCs, mostly from graft donor cells, obtained 180 days after TCRalphabeta/CD19-depleted stem cell transplant. This chain links TRBV3-1 with TRBJ2-5; unclear D gene. The CDR3: CASSPRTIRGKETQYF. DNA for the CDR3: TGTGCCAGCAGCCCTCGAACCATTAGAGGAAAAGAGACCCAGTACTTC.